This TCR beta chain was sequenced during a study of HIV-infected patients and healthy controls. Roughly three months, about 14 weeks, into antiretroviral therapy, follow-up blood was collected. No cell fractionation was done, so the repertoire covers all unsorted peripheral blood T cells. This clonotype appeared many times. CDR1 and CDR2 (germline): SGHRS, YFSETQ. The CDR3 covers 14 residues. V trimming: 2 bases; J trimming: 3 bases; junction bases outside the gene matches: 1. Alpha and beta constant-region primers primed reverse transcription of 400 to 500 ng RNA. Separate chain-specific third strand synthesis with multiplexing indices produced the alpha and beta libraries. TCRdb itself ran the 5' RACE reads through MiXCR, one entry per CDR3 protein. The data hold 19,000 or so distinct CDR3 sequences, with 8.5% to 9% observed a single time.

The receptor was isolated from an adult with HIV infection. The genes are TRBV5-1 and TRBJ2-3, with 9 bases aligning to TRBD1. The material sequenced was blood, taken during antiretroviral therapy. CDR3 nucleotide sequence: TGCGCCAGCAGCTTCGACAGGGGGACAGATACGCAGTATTTT. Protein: CASSFDRGTDTQYF.